This is a list of T cell receptor beta chains from one sample in a study of T cell responses to AZD1222 COVID-19 vaccine. The table came from immunoSEQ multiplex PCR; TCRdb's copy has only in-frame clones and leaves some out. The data hold tens of thousands of clones, with 88% observed a single time. The sample here was peripheral blood, taken on day 0 of AZD1222 vaccination. The receptors originated from an adult in good health. CDR3s include the opening cysteine and the closing phenylalanine or tryptophan. The D gene is left open where the match is weak. The size entry is marked missing in some rows and otherwise reads once, few, many or a size class.

TRBD1 | TRBJ2-5 | TRBV24-1 | . | TGTGCCACCAGTGACCCCGGACAGGGGGATGAGACCCAGTACTTC | CATSDPGQGDETQYF
TRBD2 | TRBJ2-5 | TRBV7-3 | . | TGTGCCAGCAGCTCCGGGCGGGAGGGCAGGGAGACCCAGTACTTC | CASSSGREGRETQYF
TRBD1 | TRBJ2-7 | TRBV28 | few | TGTGCCAGCACCAAGGGGGACAGGCCCTCCTACGAGCAGTACTTC | CASTKGDRPSYEQYF
TRBD1 | TRBJ1-5 | TRBV7-9 | . | TGTGCCGTGGACAGGCTAACTGGTAGCAATCAGCCCCAGCATTTT | CAVDRLTGSNQPQHF
TRBD2 | TRBJ2-3 | TRBV28 | . | TGTGCCAGCAGTTCAACACTAGCGGGAGTTACAAATACGCAGTATTTT | CASSSTLAGVTNTQYF
TRBD2 | TRBJ2-3 | TRBV7-3 | . | TGTGCCAGCAGCCCGGGACTAGCCGGAGATACGCAGTATTTT | CASSPGLAGDTQYF
. | TRBJ2-5 | TRBV7-2 | once | TGTGCCAGCGCCGGGGAGACCCAGTACTTC | CASAGETQYF
. | TRBJ2-2 | TRBV9 | once | TGTGCCAGCAGCCCCACACCGAGGGTTGGGGCCACCGGGGAGCTGTTTTTT | CASSPTPRVGATGELFF
TRBD1 | TRBJ1-6 | TRBV9 | . | TGTGCCAGCAGCACGGGACAGGGATACGATTCACCCCTCCACTTT | CASSTGQGYDSPLHF
. | TRBJ1-5 | TRBV28 | . | TGTGCCAGCAGTTTTGGAGGGAACGGTCAGCCCCAGCATTTT | CASSFGGNGQPQHF
. | TRBJ1-2 | TRBV27 | . | TGTGCCAGCAGCCCAGTCCTAAGCCAGGGCTACACCTTC | CASSPVLSQGYTF
. | TRBJ1-5 | TRBV12-3/TRBV12-4 | . | TGTGCCAGCAGCCCTGGGTACGATCAGCCCCAGCATTTT | CASSPGYDQPQHF
. | TRBJ1-5 | TRBV28 | . | TGTGCCATCGCACGACAAAATCGAAATCAGCCCCAGCATTTT | CAIARQNRNQPQHF
TRBD2 | TRBJ2-7 | TRBV7-3 | . | TGTGCCAGCAGCTTGACTAGCGTTGACTACGAGCAGTACTTC | CASSLTSVDYEQYF
TRBD2 | TRBJ2-4 | TRBV28 | few | TGTGCCAGCAGTCCCCCCACTAGCGGGAACATTCAGTACTTC | CASSPPTSGNIQYF
. | TRBJ2-3 | TRBV29-1 | . | TGCAGCGTAATCCAGGGTGTTGCGGGTGTAGGCACAGATACGCAGTATTTT | CSVIQGVAGVGTDTQYF
. | TRBJ2-4 | TRBV7-2 | once | TGTGCCAGCAGCTTAGGTAAAAACATTCAGTACTTC | CASSLGKNIQYF
. | TRBJ2-7 | TRBV13 | once | TGTGCCAGCAGCTCAGGCGCTTACGAGCAGTACTTC | CASSSGAYEQYF
TRBD2 | TRBJ2-3 | TRBV7-3 | . | TGTGCCAGCAGCTCCACTTCGAGGTCTAGCGGGGGGGCGAGGACAGATACGCAGTATTTT | CASSSTSRSSGGARTDTQYF
. | TRBJ2-1 | TRBV6-5 | once | TGTGCCAGCAGTTACCCGGGCCCCTACAATGAGCAGTTCTTC | CASSYPGPYNEQFF
. | TRBJ2-2 | TRBV28 | . | TGTGCCAGCAGTACCCGGACAGTGAACACCGGGGAGCTGTTTTTT | CASSTRTVNTGELFF
. | TRBJ2-3 | TRBV27 | once | TGTGCCAGCAGTGCTACAGATACGCAGTATTTT | CASSATDTQYF
. | TRBJ2-2 | TRBV11-3 | once | TGTGCCAGCAGCTCCTTCGGGCTAACCGGGGAGCTGTTTTTT | CASSSFGLTGELFF
TRBD2 | TRBJ2-1 | TRBV5-1 | . | TGCGCCAGCAGCTTCTCGCCTAGCGGGGGCTATGAGCAGTTCTTC | CASSFSPSGGYEQFF
. | TRBJ2-7 | TRBV14 | . | TGTGCCAGCAGCCAAATTGGGGGCCCCTACGAGCAGTACTTC | CASSQIGGPYEQYF
TRBD1 | TRBJ1-6 | TRBV5-4 | . | TGTGCCAGCAGCTTGGAAGGGACAGGGCGGTCACCCCTCCACTTT | CASSLEGTGRSPLHF
TRBD2 | TRBJ2-7 | TRBV7-9 | . | TGTGCCAGCAGCTCCACATGGACTAGCGACTCCTACGAGCAGTACTTC | CASSSTWTSDSYEQYF
TRBD2 | TRBJ2-5 | TRBV7-3 | . | TGTGCCAGCAGCCCGGGACTAGCGGACCAAGAGACCCAGTACTTC | CASSPGLADQETQYF
TRBD1 | TRBJ2-2 | TRBV7-2 | . | TGTGCCAGCAGCTCGAAAGGGGGCGGCACCGGGGAGCTGTTTTTT | CASSSKGGGTGELFF
. | TRBJ2-3 | TRBV5-6 | . | TGTGCCAGCAGCCTACTAGATAGCACAGATACGCAGTATTTT | CASSLLDSTDTQYF
. | TRBJ2-7 | TRBV27 | . | TGTGCCAGCCGACGGCAGGGAGGCTATGACGAGCAGTACTTC | CASRRQGGYDEQYF
. | TRBJ1-1 | TRBV2 | . | TGTGCCAGCAGGACAGAAGTGAACACTGAAGCTTTCTTT | CASRTEVNTEAFF
TRBD1 | TRBJ2-7 | TRBV10-3 | . | TGTGCCACCTCAGGGACAGATTACGAGCAGTACTTC | CATSGTDYEQYF
TRBD2 | TRBJ2-7 | TRBV7-6 | once | TGTGCCAGCAGCTTAGTTGGTTACGGGGGGGCGGACGAGCAGTACTTC | CASSLVGYGGADEQYF
TRBD1 | TRBJ2-3 | TRBV7-2 | . | TGTGCCAGCAGCTTAGGTGTAGGGGGCCTGCAAACAGATACGCAGTATTTT | CASSLGVGGLQTDTQYF
. | TRBJ1-1 | TRBV19 | . | TGTGCCAGTAGTATTTGGGGAGGTGAAGCTTTCTTT | CASSIWGGEAFF
. | TRBJ1-2 | TRBV7-9 | . | TGTGCCAGCAGCACCGGACCTTATGGCTACACCTTC | CASSTGPYGYTF
TRBD1 | TRBJ2-7 | TRBV6-1 | . | TGTGCCAGCAGTGACCGGGACAGGGGATTGTACGAGCAGTACTTC | CASSDRDRGLYEQYF
TRBD1 | TRBJ2-1 | TRBV6-4 | . | TGTGCCAGTCACCTGGGGACAGTGAACCACAATGAGCAGTTCTTC | CASHLGTVNHNEQFF
. | TRBJ1-2 | TRBV28 | . | TGTGCCAGCAACCTGGGGGACATGACTACCTGCACCTTC | CASNLGDMTTCTF